Sequencing of this T cell receptor beta chain was carried out in a study of blood T cell repertoires in COVID-19. V shed 6 bases and J shed 2 bases, with 13 bases lying between them. The germline V gene encodes CDR1 ENHRY and CDR2 SYGVKD. CDR3 size: 14 residues. Patients at the Seattle site were enrolled during active infection and followed longitudinally. Original analysis: Estimated nucleated cell counts came from reference gene primer amplification. Some clones are missing from TCRdb's copy, which holds only in-frame ones; the method was immunoSEQ multiplex PCR. The D gene and trimming were derived from the DNA, and the V and J assignments and clone size from that table. The repertoire holds roughly 68,000 clones, with 90% as singletons.

The chain recombines TRBV10-3 with TRBJ1-2, with a tentative D call TRBD1 (6 bases). The specimen was peripheral blood. This sequence originates from a man aged 50 or older with COVID-19, enrolled during active disease. The DNA for the CDR3 is TGTGCCATCAGGACGGACAGCCCAAACTATGGCTACACCTTC. This sequence encodes CAIRTDSPNYGYTF.